This record looks at one T cell receptor beta chain sequence and its context. Its matching antigen is unknown. CDR3 length: 16 residues. Germline CDR1 is DFQATT and CDR2 is SNEGSKA (reference sequence). With 0 bases removed from V and 0 bases from J, the gap between germline ends came to 11 bases. The sample originates from a study of blood T cells in healthy people across ages. Study findings and constraints: There was a strong correlation between TCR beta diversity and naive T cell percentage.

Combining a sample-barcoded 5' primer with a J-beta primer mix, a second PCR ran for roughly 7 to 12 cycles. One entry per CDR3 protein results from TCRdb running MiXCR on the 5' RACE reads. Here the sample spans hundreds of thousands of distinct CDR3 sequences, 58% being singletons. The chain is built from TRBV20-1 and TRBJ1-4, with D possibly TRBD1 on 5 matching bases. The sequenced sample was blood. The sequence was obtained from a man in his 60s in good health. The CDR3 bases are TGCAGTGCTAGAGATCGGGGCGGTGCAACTAATGAAAAACTGTTTTTT. Translation: CSARDRGGATNEKLFF.